The T cell receptor beta chain under discussion was sequenced for a study of monozygotic twins with inflammatory bowel disease. TCRdb reprocessed the 5' RACE reads and stores each CDR3 protein as one record, lacking DNA. This repertoire includes about 150,000 distinct CDR3 sequences. A remark on this clonotype: Its target is not known.

Study-level findings and limits: Varying immunosuppressive regimens may have increased patient repertoire variability.

Material: blood. The receptor's source is a human donor with ulcerative colitis or Crohn's disease, or a healthy co-twin of an affected twin (not recorded which).

The CDR3: CASSTWVNTEAFF. The J gene is TRBJ1-1, the V gene TRBV27. This CDR3 has 13 residues. CDR1 is MNHEY and CDR2 is SMNVEV in the germline V gene (reference sequence).